The 6 T cell receptor beta chains below come from one sample, sequenced in a study of regulatory T cells in long-lasting Graves disease. Library construction for TCR beta used iRepertoire HTBI primers and Arm-PCR of CDR3 regions. TCRdb processed the multiplex PCR reads anew with MiXCR; each CDR3 protein has one entry. The repertoire holds some 500,000 distinct CDR3 sequences, with around 15% as singletons. Time point in this sample: newly diagnosed GD, antithyroid drugs for less than 3 months. Preparation of the TCR library used RNA extracted from PBMCs. The same data also contributed to another study, on T cells in Graves' hyperthyroidism and ophthalmopathy.

Sequencing was performed on peripheral blood mononuclear cells (PBMCs), taken at new diagnosis, from a patient treated with antithyroid drugs. These receptors all stem from a woman aged 40 to 65 with Graves disease.

This clonotype was seen ten or more times. CDR3 DNA: TGCAGCGTTGTGGGTGGAGGTCGTTTATCAGCGGAGACCCAGTACTTC. It yields the protein CSVVGGGRLSAETQYF. The chain couples TRBV29-1 to TRBJ2-5, with a weak D call TRBD2 (5 bases). The germline gives CDR1 SQVTM, CDR2 ANQGSEA. V gave up 4 bases and J gave up 5 bases, with 23 bases separating them. The CDR3 length is 16 residues.

This clonotype was found a few times. The rearrangement uses TRBV6-1 and TRBJ2-1; weak D call: TRBD1 (5 bases). V lost 0 bases and J 8 bases, leaving 14 bases between the germline ends. The CDR3 is made up of 15 amino acids. The V gene's germline CDR1 is MNHNS and CDR2 SASEGT. The CDR3 coding sequence is TGTGCCAGCAGTGAAGCGACAGCTGGGCGTGATGAGCAGTTCTTC. It is translated as CASSEATAGRDEQFF.

V gene TRBV28 combines with J gene TRBJ1-2; no definite D call. This CDR3 spans 13 amino acids. Deletions cut 4 bases from V and 7 bases from J, with 13 bases between. CDR1 is MDHEN, CDR2 SYDVKM, per germline. CDR3 bases: TGTGCCAGCAGTTGGAAGGGCAGTCGTGGCTACACCTTC. This encodes CASSWKGSRGYTF.

V is TRBV3-1 and J is TRBJ2-3, with unresolved D. CDR1 is LGHDT, CDR2 YNNKEL, per germline (reference sequence). The CDR3 runs to 15 residues. The V and J ends lost 2 bases and 4 bases respectively, with 13 bases between them. The CDR3 is CASSQNPVSADTQYF. The CDR3 coding sequence is TGTGCCAGCAGCCAAAACCCGGTTTCGGCAGATACGCAGTATTTT.

Ten or more counts support this clonotype. J is TRBJ2-7 and V is TRBV20-1; TRBD2 agrees at 8 bases. V was clipped by 4 bases and J by 3 bases; unmatched bases: 14. CDR1 DFQATT and CDR2 SNEGSKA come from the germline V gene (reference sequence). The CDR3 consists of 16 residues. CDR3 in amino acids: CSATNPGGGRGYEQYF. As DNA, the CDR3 is TGCAGTGCTACCAACCCTGGCGGGGGGAGAGGCTACGAGCAGTACTTC.

A few counts support this clonotype. The chain joins TRBV7-9 to TRBJ2-3; 8 bases match TRBD2. V shed 1 base and J 0 bases; nucleotides not matched to a gene: 3. CDR1 and CDR2 from the germline V gene are SEHNR and FQNEAQ (reference sequence). The CDR3 length is 16 residues. CDR3 loop: CASSLVAGISTDTQYF. CDR3 sequence (DNA): TGTGCCAGCAGCTTAGTAGCGGGGATTAGCACAGATACGCAGTATTTT.